These T cell receptor beta chains were read from a single sample in a study of T-cell memory formation after mild COVID-19. TCRdb re-derived calls from the 5' RACE reads in MiXCR, one entry per CDR3 protein. The table records fewer than 250,000 distinct CDR3 sequences, 25% to 35% of them present only once. The specimen was PBMCs or a T cell subset sorted from them (not recorded which). Receptor source: an adult woman who had mild COVID-19 (a few samples of this study predate the infection). Cell type and time point are not known. Both conserved end residues are part of each CDR3. The D gene is left open where the match is weak. Rows may omit the clone size; those that give it use once, few, many or a size class.

clone_size j_call v_call d_call cdr3_nt cdr3_aa
NA TRBJ2-7 TRBV7-2 TRBD1 TGTGCCAGCAGCTTAACCGGGACAGGGGACCTCTACGAGCAGTACTTC CASSLTGTGDLYEQYF
many TRBJ2-1 TRBV19 TRBD2 TGTGCCAGTAGTCAACTAGCGGGAGTCTTCAATGAGCAGTTCTTC CASSQLAGVFNEQFF
NA TRBJ1-3 TRBV7-2 TRBD1 TGTGCCAGCAGCTTAGCGGGACAGGGAACGGGAAACACCATATATTTT CASSLAGQGTGNTIYF
NA TRBJ2-7 TRBV6-5 TRBD1 TGTGCCAGCAGTAAAGGGACAGGGGCTAACTACGAGCAGTACTTC CASSKGTGANYEQYF
few TRBJ1-6 TRBV6-2/TRBV6-3 NA TGTGCCAGCAGCTGGAAGAGTAATTCACCCCTCCACTTT CASSWKSNSPLHF
NA TRBJ1-6 TRBV5-1 TRBD1 TGCGCCAGCTCCCCGACAGGGGAAAATGGTTCACCCCTCCACTTT CASSPTGENGSPLHF
few TRBJ2-1 TRBV5-1 NA TGCGCCAGCAGCTTTTGGACGTCTAGCTCCTACAATGAGCAGTTCTTC CASSFWTSSSYNEQFF
NA TRBJ2-7 TRBV12-3/TRBV12-4 NA TGTGCCAGCAGTTTAGGTACTAGACAGTACTTC CASSLGTRQYF
NA TRBJ2-3 TRBV11-2 TRBD2 TGTGCCAGCAGCTCAGCCCGGACTAGCGGATACACAGATACGCAGTGTTTT CASSSARTSGYTDTQCF
NA TRBJ2-7 TRBV11-2 NA TGTGCCAGCAGCCCGTGGACAGAGGCCTACGAGCAGTACTTC CASSPWTEAYEQYF
few TRBJ1-1 TRBV6-5 TRBD1 TGTGCCAGCAGTTACTTCAGGGGGGTGCGGAACACTGAAGCTTTCTTT CASSYFRGVRNTEAFF
NA TRBJ1-1 TRBV6-6 NA TGTGCCAGCATCGATCCCCGAGCGGGGAAGGGGTACACTGAAGCTTTCTTT CASIDPRAGKGYTEAFF
once TRBJ1-5 TRBV7-7 NA TGTGCCAGCAGTCCGGACCGTAATCAGCCCCAGCATTTT CASSPDRNQPQHF
NA TRBJ1-2 TRBV24-1 NA TGTGCCACCAGTGATTCCCATACAGGGAAGACGAACTATGGCTACACCTTC CATSDSHTGKTNYGYTF
NA TRBJ2-7 TRBV5-6 NA TGTGCCAGCAGCTTGACCGGGAGCACCTACGAGCAGTACTTC CASSLTGSTYEQYF
NA TRBJ2-7 TRBV27 TRBD2 TGTGCCAGCAGCCTCCCGCCGGGACTAGCGGGAGCCGAGCAGTACTTC CASSLPPGLAGAEQYF
NA TRBJ2-6 TRBV18 NA TGTGCCAGCTCACCTTCCGGGTCCAACTCTGGGGCCAACGTCCTGACTTTC CASSPSGSNSGANVLTF
NA TRBJ2-1 TRBV27 NA TGTGCCAGCAGTTTATCGTTAGTGGATGAGCAGTTCTTC CASSLSLVDEQFF
once TRBJ2-7 TRBV4-1 NA TGCGCCAGCGGAACCTTGGCAGGGAGTTGGGTCGAGCAGTACTTC CASGTLAGSWVEQYF
NA TRBJ2-1 TRBV24-1 NA TGTGCCACCAGTGATTCGGTAGCGAATGGTCGAAATGAGCAGTTCTTC CATSDSVANGRNEQFF